Below are 18 T cell receptor beta chains sequenced from a single sample in a study of identical twins. TCRdb independently ran MiXCR on the 5' RACE reads; one entry per CDR3 protein. The profile shows around 250,000 distinct CDR3 sequences, roughly 8% of them singletons. Another study also made use of these data, one on yellow fever vaccine responses in identical twins.

The sample taken for sequencing was CD8+ T cells sorted from blood. The receptors originated from a woman aged 18-29 years in good health.

This clonotype was seen more than once but under ten times. The chain recombines TRBV27 with TRBJ2-7; 9 bases are shared with TRBD1. Trimming removed 3 bases from V and 1 base from J; junction bases left unmatched: 7. The CDR3 covers 16 residues. Germline V lookup: CDR1 MNHEY, CDR2 SMNVEV (reference sequence). The CDR3 protein is CASSFGGGQGSYEQYF. The DNA for the CDR3 is TGTGCCAGCAGTTTCGGAGGGGGACAGGGTTCCTACGAGCAGTACTTC.

This sequence joins TRBV12-3 or TRBV12-4 and TRBJ2-3, with D hard to call. This CDR3 comprises 15 residues. Trimming took 3 bases from V and 0 from J, leaving 10 bases between them. This chain's CDR3 is CASSFASPSTDTQYF. For the CDR3, the DNA is TGTGCCAGCAGTTTCGCGTCACCTAGCACAGATACGCAGTATTTT.

This clonotype came up a few times. V and J are TRBV4-3 and TRBJ1-1; 9 positions match TRBD1. Germline trimming cut 8 bases from V and 6 bases from J; bases unmatched to any gene: 7. CDR3 length: 13 residues. CDR1 is LGHNA, CDR2 YSLEER, per germline. The CDR3 here is CASGRDRAAEAFF. CDR3 bases: TGCGCCAGCGGCCGGGACAGGGCCGCTGAAGCTTTCTTT.

This clonotype was counted a few times. The chain employs TRBV20-1 and TRBJ2-7; D gene ambiguous. Germline V gene data show CDR1 as DFQATT and CDR2 as SNEGSKA (reference sequence). Trimming removed 3 bases from V and 3 bases from J, with 9 bases in between. This CDR3 is 12 amino acids long. The CDR3 DNA is TGCAGTGCTAGTGCTCTGAACTACGAGCAGTACTTC. Its protein is CSASALNYEQYF.

In DNA, the CDR3 is TGTGCCAGCAGTCTGGGACAGCTTTCTCAAATAGCGAACACCGGGGAGCTGTTTTTT. Its protein is CASSLGQLSQIANTGELFF. V usage is TRBV2 and J usage is TRBJ2-2; 7 bases are a match to TRBD1. The CDR3 consists of 19 residues. The germline V gene encodes CDR1 SNHLY and CDR2 FYNNEI. Trimming cost V 5 bases and J 0 bases; bases outside gene matches: 15.

The chain combines TRBV20-1 with TRBJ2-1; 8 bases map to TRBD2. From germline, CDR1 is DFQATT and CDR2 SNEGSKA (reference sequence). The CDR3 sequence is 15 residues long. Trimming cost V 3 bases and J 7 bases; bases outside gene matches: 11. The chain's CDR3 is CSASSGAGDSNEQFF. The CDR3 coding sequence is TGCAGTGCTAGTAGCGGAGCGGGAGATAGTAATGAGCAGTTCTTC.

This clonotype was seen only a few times. The gene calls are TRBV5-1 and TRBJ2-1; D is undetermined. Trimming left V 0 bases short and J 4 bases short, with 11 bases between. Germline V gene data show CDR1 as SGHRS and CDR2 as YFSETQ. This CDR3 is 15 amino acids long. CDR3 bases: TGCGCCAGCAGCTTGGGGAGCGACCCATACAATGAGCAGTTCTTC. Translated: CASSLGSDPYNEQFF.

In this sample, this clonotype turned up many times. The rearrangement uses TRBV11-2 and TRBJ2-3, with 14 positions matching TRBD2. Germline V lookup: CDR1 SGHAT, CDR2 FQNNGV. The V and J ends lost 4 bases and 0 bases, in that order; junction bases with no gene match: 9. CDR3 length equals 19 residues. The chain's CDR3 is CASSSLGLAGATSTDTQYF. The CDR3 nucleotides read TGTGCCAGCAGCTCATTGGGACTAGCGGGGGCCACTAGCACAGATACGCAGTATTTT. The whole variable domain, remainder taken from reference TRBV11-2 and TRBJ2-3, is EAGVAQSPRYKIIEKRQSVAFWCNPISGHATLYWYQQILGQGPKLLIQFQNNGVVDDSQLPKDRFSAERLKGVDSTLKIQPAKLEDSAVYLCASSSLGLAGATSTDTQYFGPGTRLTVL.

V usage is TRBV27 and J usage is TRBJ1-2; D remains ambiguous. Trimming shortened V by 5 bases and J by 4 bases, and 8 bases separated the two germline ends. The CDR3 covers 12 residues. Germline CDR1 MNHEY, CDR2 SMNVEV (reference sequence). CDR3 protein: CASSPDGYGYTF. As DNA, the CDR3 is TGTGCCAGCAGTCCGGACGGCTATGGCTACACCTTC.

This clonotype was picked up many times. V and J are TRBV27 and TRBJ2-1; unclear D gene. V gave up 3 bases and J gave up 2 bases, with 8 bases separating them. Germline V gives CDR1 MNHEY, CDR2 SMNVEV (reference sequence). The CDR3 is 14 residues long. In DNA form, the CDR3 reads TGTGCCAGCAGTTTGTCCGGAACCTACAATGAGCAGTTCTTC. As protein: CASSLSGTYNEQFF.

The sample holds a few counts of this clonotype. The V gene is TRBV6-5, the J gene TRBJ2-7; no clear D gene. Trimming left V 0 bases short and J 2 bases short, with 8 bases between. This CDR3 contains 14 residues. Germline V gene lookup returns CDR1 MNHEY and CDR2 SVGAGI. CDR3 region: CASSYSRVTYEQYF. CDR3 coding DNA: TGTGCCAGCAGTTACTCACGTGTGACCTACGAGCAGTACTTC.

This clonotype was recorded many times. The V gene is TRBV7-9, the J gene TRBJ2-6, with D unresolved. The CDR3 has 15 amino acids. CDR1 and CDR2 (germline): SEHNR, FQNEAQ (reference sequence). V was cut by 1 base and J by 0 bases, with 4 bases left in between. CDR3 sequence: CASSLDSSGANVLTF. CDR3 nucleotides: TGTGCCAGCAGCTTAGACAGCTCTGGGGCCAACGTCCTGACTTTC.

This clonotype occurred many times. The chain links TRBV10-3 to TRBJ2-1; TRBD2 might be the D (5 bases). V lost 6 bases, J lost 7 bases, and 16 bases lay in between. The germline V gene encodes CDR1 ENHRY and CDR2 SYGVKD. CDR3 size: 14 residues. In nucleotides, the CDR3 is TGTGCCATCAGGGAGCTAGCAGGTGCGAATGAGCAGTTCTTC. Amino acids: CAIRELAGANEQFF.

This clonotype was seen many times. The CDR3 reads CASSQDRAGGNEQFF. CDR3 DNA: TGTGCCAGCAGCCAAGATCGGGCAGGGGGCAATGAGCAGTTCTTC. This chain joins TRBV3-1 and TRBJ2-1; 7 bases are shared with TRBD1. The CDR3 covers 15 residues. V trimming: 0 bases; J trimming: 6 bases; junction bases outside the gene matches: 5. Germline CDR1 reads LGHDT; CDR2 reads YNNKEL (reference sequence).

This clonotype was found many times. This chain joins TRBV24-1 and TRBJ2-1; TRBD2 matches at 8 bases. Unmatched junction bases numbered 7, after V lost 5 bases and J lost 2 bases. There are 16 residues in the CDR3. Germline CDR1 reads KGHDR; CDR2 reads SFDVKD. For the CDR3, the DNA is TGTGCCACCAGTGCCATAGCGGGGCCAACCTACAATGAGCAGTTCTTC. Translation: CATSAIAGPTYNEQFF.

This clonotype came up many times. This sequence joins TRBV12-3 or TRBV12-4 and TRBJ2-1; 12 nucleotides agree with TRBD2. V gave up 5 bases and J gave up 7 bases; unmatched junction bases: 9. The CDR3 is 16 residues long. CDR3 region: CASSTRLAGEWNEQFF. In nucleotides, the CDR3 is TGTGCCAGCAGTACTAGACTAGCGGGAGAGTGGAATGAGCAGTTCTTC.

This clonotype turned up a few times. The chain joins TRBV19 to TRBJ1-1, with 7 positions matching TRBD1. With 4 bases clipped from V and 7 bases from J, the junction kept 6 bases outside the gene matches. Germline V gene data show CDR1 as LNHDA and CDR2 as SQIVND (reference sequence). The CDR3 totals 13 residues. CDR3 bases: TGTGCCAGTAGTACCCCGACAGGGTTTGAAGCTTTCTTT. Protein sequence: CASSTPTGFEAFF.

There are many counts of this clonotype. This chain connects TRBV12-5 to TRBJ2-7, with a tentative D call TRBD1 (6 bases). The CDR3 contains 15 residues. Germline CDR1 reads LGHNT; CDR2 reads FRNRAP. Trimming pared 6 bases from V and 3 bases from J, leaving 18 bases between. The CDR3 spells CASGPDRTLDYEQYF. As DNA, the CDR3 is TGTGCTAGTGGCCCGGACAGAACCTTAGACTACGAGCAGTACTTC.